Listed below are T cell receptor beta chains from one sample, sequenced in a study of cytomegalovirus exposure and HLA in healthy donors. Assay: immunoSEQ multiplex PCR; the TCRdb copy retains only in-frame clones and omits some. The data contain about 200,000 clones, around 90% of them singletons. The sample taken for sequencing was PBMCs. The receptors shown here come from a woman between 18 and 30 years old in good health and CMV-seropositive. The CDR3 runs from the conserved cysteine through the conserved F or W. Fields, in order: J gene, D gene, clone size, V gene, CDR3 DNA, CDR3 protein. The D gene is left open where the match is weak. Part of the rows lack a size; the others show once, few, many or a class for expanded clones.

TRBJ2-1 | TRBD2 | NA | TRBV7-3 | TGTGCCAGCAGCTCCCAGGTGGCGGGAGGGGACAATGAGCAGTTCTTC | CASSSQVAGGDNEQFF
TRBJ1-1 | TRBD1 | NA | TRBV18 | TGTGCCAGCTCACCACCGGGACAGACAAAAGCTTTCTTT | CASSPPGQTKAFF
TRBJ2-1 | TRBD2 | NA | TRBV6-4 | TGTGCCAGCCAGGGACTAGCGGGAGGCAATGAGCAGTTCTTC | CASQGLAGGNEQFF
TRBJ1-4 | NA | NA | TRBV28 | TGTGCCAGCAGAACGGGGGTGGAAGAAAAACTGTTTTTT | CASRTGVEEKLFF
TRBJ2-7 | TRBD2 | NA | TRBV7-8 | TGTGCCAGCAGCCCGCATAGCGGGAGGAATTACGAGCAGTACTTC | CASSPHSGRNYEQYF
TRBJ2-2 | TRBD2 | few | TRBV29-1 | TGCAGCGTACCCAGCGGGAGTTCTTATTCCGGGGAGCTGTTTTTT | CSVPSGSSYSGELFF
TRBJ2-7 | NA | NA | TRBV21-1 | TGTGCCAGCAGCACCGGACTAGCGGGAGTCCACGAGCAGTACTTC | CASSTGLAGVHEQYF
TRBJ2-7 | NA | NA | TRBV19 | TGTGCCAGTAGTATGTCCAGACAATACGAGCAGTACTTC | CASSMSRQYEQYF
TRBJ2-2 | NA | NA | TRBV27 | TGTGCCAGTCTTCAACACTATGCGGTTACGGACACCGTCGGGGAGCTGTTTTTT | CASLQHYAVTDTVGELFF
TRBJ2-7 | NA | NA | TRBV10-3 | TGTGCCACAAGCAGGGGACCTGACGACGAGCAGTACTTC | CATSRGPDDEQYF
TRBJ1-4 | NA | NA | TRBV10-3 | TGTGCCATCAGGAGGGGAGGGTACGGAGAAAAACTGTTTTTT | CAIRRGGYGEKLFF
TRBJ1-2 | TRBD1 | NA | TRBV4-1 | TGCGCCAGCAGCCAGTTTACAACCCTACAGGGGGCTATGATCGGCTACACCTTC | CASSQFTTLQGAMIGYTF
TRBJ1-4 | NA | NA | TRBV2 | TGTGCCAGCAGTGAACGGAGAGTAAATGAAAAACTGTTTTTT | CASSERRVNEKLFF
TRBJ2-7 | TRBD2 | NA | TRBV11-2 | TGTGCCAGCAGAAAAATAGCGGGATCACACTACGAGCAGTACTTC | CASRKIAGSHYEQYF
TRBJ2-2 | NA | NA | TRBV9 | TGTGCCAGCAGCGTAGGCATCAAGCCTAACACCGGGGAGCTGTTTTTT | CASSVGIKPNTGELFF
TRBJ1-2 | TRBD1 | NA | TRBV19 | TGTGCCAGTAGTTCACAGGGGAAAGGGAACTATGGCTACACCTTC | CASSSQGKGNYGYTF
TRBJ1-2 | TRBD1 | NA | TRBV5-1 | TGCGCCAGCAGCTTGGGATGGGTAGGACAGGGTGGCGACTATGGCTACACCTTC | CASSLGWVGQGGDYGYTF
TRBJ2-1 | NA | NA | TRBV10-1 | TGCGCCAGCAGTGCCCCGGGAAGCTCCTACAATGAGCAGTTCTTC | CASSAPGSSYNEQFF
TRBJ1-5 | NA | NA | TRBV19 | TGTGCCAGTACCCGACAGGTCAATCAGCCCCAGCATTTT | CASTRQVNQPQHF
TRBJ2-7 | NA | NA | TRBV19 | TGTGCCAGTAGTATGGGGGGAGCCTACGAGCAGTACTTC | CASSMGGAYEQYF
TRBJ1-5 | TRBD1 | NA | TRBV10-3 | TGTGCCATCAGTGAAGGAGGGCAGGGGGAAATCAAGCCCCAGCATTTT | CAISEGGQGEIKPQHF
TRBJ2-2 | NA | NA | TRBV5-1 | TGCGCCAGCAGTACCGACAGGCCGAACACCGGGGAGCTGTTTTTT | CASSTDRPNTGELFF
TRBJ2-7 | NA | NA | TRBV28 | TGTGCCAGCAGTTTCGGGGAAGGATCCTACGAGCAGTACTTC | CASSFGEGSYEQYF
TRBJ2-7 | TRBD1 | NA | TRBV9 | TGTGCCAGCAGCGGTCGACAGGGCACCGAGCAGTACTTC | CASSGRQGTEQYF
TRBJ1-3 | NA | many | TRBV7-9 | TGTGCCAGCAGCGGACTTTTCTCTGGAAACACCATATATTTT | CASSGLFSGNTIYF
TRBJ2-6 | NA | once | TRBV4-1 | TGCGCCAGCAGAAGGACGGGAAGATCTTCTGGGGCCAACGTCCTGACTTTC | CASRRTGRSSGANVLTF
TRBJ1-5 | NA | NA | TRBV28 | TGTGCCAGCAGACAGGGAGAGGGCAATCAGCCCCAGCATTTT | CASRQGEGNQPQHF
TRBJ2-7 | NA | NA | TRBV5-1 | TGCGCCAGCAGCTTGAATCAGGGCCCCTACGAGCAGTACTTC | CASSLNQGPYEQYF
TRBJ2-7 | TRBD1 | NA | TRBV28 | TGTGCCAGCAGTTCCCGAGGCAAGGGGGCCTTGGGCGAGCAGTACTTC | CASSSRGKGALGEQYF
TRBJ2-1 | TRBD2 | NA | TRBV10-2 | TGCGCCAGCAGCCCCGGACTAGCGGGGGACAATGAGCAGTTCTTC | CASSPGLAGDNEQFF
TRBJ2-3 | NA | NA | TRBV15 | TGTGCCACAGGTGGCGGCGGGAACACAGATACGCAGTATTTT | CATGGGGNTDTQYF
TRBJ1-2 | TRBD1 | NA | TRBV19 | TGTGCCAGCCGTAAAACGACAGGGGCGGAGGGCTACACCTTC | CASRKTTGAEGYTF
TRBJ2-7 | TRBD2 | NA | TRBV9 | TGTGCCAGCGCCGTAGCGGGAGGCACCTCCTACGAGCAGTACTTC | CASAVAGGTSYEQYF
TRBJ2-7 | TRBD1 | NA | TRBV27 | TGTGCCAGCAGTTCGAAAGGGGGCCCCTTTTACGAGCAGTACTTC | CASSSKGGPFYEQYF
TRBJ2-6 | TRBD1 | NA | TRBV18 | TGTGCCAGCTCACCGGCCGGACAGGGCTCTGGGGCCAACGTCCTGACTTTC | CASSPAGQGSGANVLTF
TRBJ2-1 | TRBD2 | NA | TRBV5-1 | TGCGCCAGCAGCTTGGATCCGGGAGGTCGCGGTGAGCAGTTCTTC | CASSLDPGGRGEQFF
TRBJ2-7 | NA | few | TRBV6-5 | TGTGCCAGCAGTCTACCAGGGACCTACGAGCAGTACTTC | CASSLPGTYEQYF
TRBJ2-1 | TRBD2 | NA | TRBV5-1 | TGCGCCAGCAGCTTGGGACTAGCGGGAGGTCTCAATGAGCAGTTCTTC | CASSLGLAGGLNEQFF
TRBJ1-2 | TRBD1 | NA | TRBV28 | TGTGCCAGCAGGGGGACAGGGGACTATGGCTACACCTTC | CASRGTGDYGYTF
TRBJ2-5 | TRBD2 | NA | TRBV7-2 | TGTGCCAGCAGCTTAGCGATTAGTGTAGCGGGAGGGGGAGAGACCCAGTACTTC | CASSLAISVAGGGETQYF
TRBJ2-1 | TRBD2 | NA | TRBV18 | TGTGCCAGCTCACCCAGACAGCGGACTAGCGGGAGTTATGAGCAGTTCTTC | CASSPRQRTSGSYEQFF
TRBJ2-1 | TRBD2 | NA | TRBV19 | TGTGCCAGTAGTCAGCTAGCTAGCGGGGTCAATGAGCAGTTCTTC | CASSQLASGVNEQFF
TRBJ1-2 | NA | NA | TRBV5-8 | TGTGCCAGCAGCCTCCTCCGGAACTATGGCTACACCTTC | CASSLLRNYGYTF
TRBJ2-1 | TRBD2 | NA | TRBV5-4 | TGTGCCAGCAGCTCCATGAATGGGAGGGGAAGGAATGAGCAGTTCTTC | CASSSMNGRGRNEQFF
TRBJ1-2 | TRBD1 | NA | TRBV19 | TGTGCCAGTAATCGGGACAGGGATTATGGCTACACCTTC | CASNRDRDYGYTF
TRBJ2-3 | NA | NA | TRBV19 | TGTGCCAGTAGTATAGAACCGGGTAGCACAGATACGCAGTATTTT | CASSIEPGSTDTQYF
TRBJ2-7 | TRBD1 | NA | TRBV28 | TGTGCCAGCAGTTTTGGCCGGGACAGGGTTCGTTACGAGCAGTACTTC | CASSFGRDRVRYEQYF
TRBJ2-7 | TRBD1 | NA | TRBV18 | TGTGCCAGCTCACCCCTACAGGGGGAATACGAGCAGTACTTC | CASSPLQGEYEQYF
TRBJ2-7 | TRBD2 | NA | TRBV11-2 | TGTGCCAGCAGCTCAAGGACTAGCGGGAGGATCCACGAGCAGTACTTC | CASSSRTSGRIHEQYF
TRBJ2-3 | NA | NA | TRBV7-8 | TGTGCCAGCAGCCCACCCGGTACGCAGTATTTT | CASSPPGTQYF